The text below deals with one TCR beta chain. The assay was immunoSEQ multiplex PCR, and TCRdb's table has in-frame clones only and misses some. The data show around 2.1 million clones, about 93% seen once. In the naive CD8 group, cells lacked CD45RO and were positively selected for CCR7, so terminally differentiated effector memory CD45RA+ cells were left out. This entry belongs to a study of shared clonotypes between healthy human individuals. V was pared by 5 bases and J by 3 bases, with 7 bases between. Germline values: CDR1 SGHVS, CDR2 FNYEAQ. This CDR3 has 12 residues. The sequence derives from a man aged 18 to 29 in good health. Some clones in this sample may be carry-over from other donors' samples. The J gene is TRBJ2-5, the V gene TRBV7-6, with TRBD1 as a possible D gene (5 bases). Sample: naive CD8+ T cells from PBMCs. CDR3 in DNA: TGTGCCAGCAGCCCCAGGGAAGAGACCCAGTACTTC. It codes for CASSPREETQYF.